The text below deals with one T cell receptor (beta chain). The sample comes from a study of blood T cells in healthy people across ages. Study summary: Through template switching, about one barcoded beta molecule was captured per two T cells, as measured in model experiments.

With V trimmed by 3 bases and J by 7 bases, 10 bases remained unmatched. The CDR3 extends over 14 amino acids. Germline V gene sequence: CDR1 SGDLS, CDR2 YYNGEE. A second PCR of roughly 7 to 11 cycles used a sample-barcoded 5' primer and a J-beta primer mix. Each cDNA molecule was tagged by a template-switch adaptor that had 12 random nucleotides. TCRdb ran MiXCR on the 5' RACE reads and lists one entry per CDR3 protein. The sample holds hundreds of thousands of distinct CDR3 sequences, 55% to 70% seen once. The receptor's source is a man aged 25 to 40 in good health. The specimen was blood. The chain combines TRBV9 with TRBJ2-7; 7 positions match TRBD2. CDR3 in DNA: TGTGCCAGCAGCGCCGGGACTACGTACAATGAGCAGTACTTC. Its translation: CASSAGTTYNEQYF.